Presented here are 32 T cell receptor beta chains from one specimen sequenced in a study of multiple sclerosis patients with progressive multifocal leukoencephalopathy. This sample's time point: approximately 12 months of natalizumab therapy. The assay was immunoSEQ multiplex PCR, and TCRdb's table has in-frame clones only and misses some. The table has over 20,000 clones, 75% to 95% seen once. The specimen was PBMCs, collected from a patient treated with natalizumab. The receptors here all came from a man younger than 40 with multiple sclerosis.

The chain uses TRBV15 and TRBJ2-5; TRBD2 matches 8 bases. The length of the CDR3 is 14 residues. V lost 1 base, J lost 11 bases, and 9 bases stayed unmatched. CDR1 is LNHNV and CDR2 is YYDKDF in the germline V gene (reference sequence). CDR3 sequence reads: CATSRAAGVGEQYF. In nucleotides, the CDR3 is TGTGCCACCAGCAGAGCAGCGGGAGTGGGGGAGCAGTACTTC.

V is TRBV7-2 and J is TRBJ2-5; 9 nucleotides align to TRBD2. The V segment lost 5 bases and the J segment 5 bases; nucleotides outside the gene matches: 18. The CDR3 has 18 residues. Germline V gene sequence: CDR1 SGHTA, CDR2 FQGNSA. CDR3 DNA: TGTGCCAGCAGCCCGGGACTAGCCGGAGGTGTCGGATGGGAGACCCAGTACTTC. It is translated as CASSPGLAGGVGWETQYF.

This chain joins TRBV5-1 and TRBJ2-1, with 11 bases fitting TRBD1. The CDR3 consists of 18 residues. Trimming took 4 bases from V and 0 from J; bases not matched to a gene: 9. Germline CDR1 SGHRS, CDR2 YFSETQ. The CDR3 nucleotides read TGCGCCAGCAGCACCGGGACAGGGGGACCGATCTCCTACAATGAGCAGTTCTTC. This gives the protein CASSTGTGGPISYNEQFF. Combining the CDR3 with reference TRBV5-1 and TRBJ2-1 gives the whole variable domain KAGVTQTPRYLIKTRGQQVTLSCSPISGHRSVSWYQQTPGQGLQFLFEYFSETQRNKGNFPGRFSGRQFSNSRSEMNVSTLELGDSALYLCASSTGTGGPISYNEQFFGPGTRLTVL.

This chain connects TRBV4-1 to TRBJ2-1; 9 bases map to TRBD2. V lost 0 bases, J lost 1 base, and 1 base stayed unmatched. The CDR3 extends over 16 amino acids. In germline, CDR1 is MGHRA, CDR2 YSYEKL. CDR3 residues: CASSQDTSGSYNEQFF. In DNA form, the CDR3 reads TGCGCCAGCAGCCAAGATACTAGCGGGTCCTACAATGAGCAGTTCTTC.

The J gene is TRBJ2-1, the V gene TRBV2; 9 bases fit TRBD2. CDR1 and CDR2 (germline): SNHLY, FYNNEI. This CDR3 spans 15 amino acids. V trimming: 6 bases; J trimming: 9 bases; junction bases outside the gene matches: 12. In DNA form, the CDR3 reads TGTGCCAGCAGAAGACTAGCGGATCTATTGCCTGAGCAGTTCTTC. Translation gives CASRRLADLLPEQFF.

The chain uses TRBV5-1 and TRBJ2-3, with 9 bases fitting TRBD2. V shed 5 bases, J shed 4 bases, and the junction held 5 bases outside the gene matches. The CDR3 is 14 amino acids. Germline V gives CDR1 SGHRS, CDR2 YFSETQ. Here the CDR3 reads CASRVTSGADTQYF. Here the CDR3 DNA reads TGCGCCAGCAGAGTGACTAGCGGAGCAGATACGCAGTATTTT.

The chain couples TRBV7-2 to TRBJ2-7; no firm D call. Germline V lookup: CDR1 SGHTA, CDR2 FQGNSA. V lost 4 bases, J lost 3 bases, and 13 bases lay in between. The CDR3 is 14 residues long. The DNA of the CDR3 is TGTGCCAGCAGCTCCCCGGGCGGCGTCTACGAGCAGTACTTC. Its translation: CASSSPGGVYEQYF.

The V gene is TRBV6-1, the J gene TRBJ1-1; D ambiguous. The CDR3 is 14 residues long. Trimming pared 1 base from V and 4 bases from J, leaving 10 bases between. CDR1 MNHNS and CDR2 SASEGT come from the germline V gene. The CDR3 coding sequence is TGTGCCAGCAGTGAAGGTCGGGTGTTCACTGAAGCTTTCTTT. Translating gives CASSEGRVFTEAFF.

This chain uses TRBV19 with TRBJ2-1; TRBD2 is a possible D gene (6 bases). From germline, CDR1 is LNHDA and CDR2 SQIVND (reference sequence). There are 15 residues in the CDR3. The V and J ends lost 3 bases and 3 bases respectively, with 12 bases between them. The CDR3 protein is CASSMGLAVYNEQFF. The CDR3 region has the DNA TGTGCCAGTAGTATGGGATTAGCGGTCTACAATGAGCAGTTCTTC.

The chain combines TRBV5-6 with TRBJ2-1; D is possibly TRBD2 (5 bases). The CDR3 is made up of 12 amino acids. CDR1 is SGHDT, CDR2 YYEEEE, per germline. V lost 2 bases, J lost 12 bases, and 12 bases lay in between. Here the CDR3 DNA reads TGTGCCAGCAGCTTTGAGGGCGGTAGGCAGTTCTTC. This encodes CASSFEGGRQFF.

This chain uses TRBV7-8 with TRBJ2-1; 9 bases agree with TRBD2. V was pared by 1 base and J by 8 bases, with 6 bases of the junction left unmatched. Germline CDR1 is SGHVS and CDR2 is FQNEAQ. The CDR3 extends over 15 amino acids. CDR3 residues: CASSLVRGRGDEQFF. CDR3 bases: TGTGCCAGCAGCTTAGTGCGCGGGAGGGGGGATGAGCAGTTCTTC.

This clone was found a few times. The chain carries TRBV9 and TRBJ1-4; tentative D call: TRBD1 (5 bases). This CDR3 region has 15 residues. The germline V gene encodes CDR1 SGDLS and CDR2 YYNGEE. V was cut by 0 bases and J by 7 bases, with 13 bases left in between. The CDR3 DNA reads TGTGCCAGCAGCGTAGAGGGGACCCGAACTGAAAAACTGTTTTTT. Translation: CASSVEGTRTEKLFF.

The chain couples TRBV27 to TRBJ2-5; D unresolved. The CDR3 has 13 residues. Trimming shortened V by 6 bases and J by 11 bases, and 19 bases separated the two germline ends. Germline V gives CDR1 MNHEY, CDR2 SMNVEV (reference sequence). The CDR3 here is CASSPPPWREQYF. In nucleotides, the CDR3 is TGTGCCAGCAGCCCCCCGCCGTGGCGAGAGCAGTACTTC.

The V and J genes are TRBV7-3 and TRBJ1-6; D is uncertain. This CDR3 comprises 15 residues. Germline V lookup: CDR1 SGHTA, CDR2 FQGTGA. V was clipped by 2 bases and J by 7 bases, with 12 bases between them. The CDR3 region is CASSLQAARNSPLHF. Here the CDR3 DNA reads TGTGCCAGCAGCTTACAGGCCGCCCGAAATTCACCCCTCCACTTT.

J is TRBJ1-4 and V is TRBV18; TRBD1 matches 7 bases. J was trimmed by 7 bases and V by 3 bases; bases with no gene match: 2. Germline V gene data show CDR1 as KGHSH and CDR2 as LQKENI. The CDR3 has 13 amino acids. The CDR3 DNA is TGTGCCAGCTCACCCGGGACAGCTGAAAAACTGTTTTTT. Translated: CASSPGTAEKLFF.

J is TRBJ1-5 and V is TRBV2; D is ambiguous. V lost 7 bases to trimming and J lost 0 bases, with 10 bases between them. CDR1 and CDR2 (germline): SNHLY, FYNNEI. The CDR3 runs 14 residues. The CDR3: CASKAGPSNQPQHF. In DNA form, the CDR3 reads TGTGCCAGCAAGGCAGGCCCTAGCAATCAGCCCCAGCATTTT.

V gene TRBV4-3 combines with J gene TRBJ2-1; TRBD1 matches at 7 bases. The CDR3 spans 16 residues. CDR1 and CDR2 (germline): LGHNA, YSLEER. The J segment lost 8 bases and the V segment lost 1 base, leaving 11 bases of the junction unmatched. The CDR3 region has the DNA TGCGCCAGCAGCCAAGGCCTCGTAGCTACAGGGGATGAGCAGTTCTTC. Its translation: CASSQGLVATGDEQFF.

The chain has TRBV6-5 and TRBJ2-4, with D perhaps TRBD2 (5 bases). V was shortened by 2 bases and J by 5 bases, with 7 bases between the two germline ends. The CDR3 is made up of 13 amino acids. Germline lookup yields CDR1 MNHEY and CDR2 SVGAGI. The CDR3 loop reads CASSYMRENIQYF. As DNA, the CDR3 is TGTGCCAGCAGTTACATGCGGGAAAACATTCAGTACTTC.

This CDR3 reads CASSYASGWGNTIYF. The CDR3 DNA sequence: TGTGCCAGCAGTTACGCGTCAGGGTGGGGAAACACCATATATTTT. The chain has TRBV6-5 and TRBJ1-3, with a tentative D call TRBD1 (5 bases). Germline assignment: CDR1 MNHEY and CDR2 SVGAGI. Trimming pared 2 bases from V and 4 bases from J, leaving 12 bases between. CDR3 length: 15 residues.

The chain joins TRBV19 to TRBJ1-6; perhaps TRBD1 as D (5 bases). V lost 7 bases and J lost 10, with 17 bases in between. The CDR3 contains 14 residues. CDR1 is LNHDA, CDR2 SQIVND, per germline (reference sequence). The CDR3 is CASKRGEGGSPLHF. The DNA for the CDR3 is TGTGCCAGTAAAAGGGGAGAAGGTGGCTCACCCCTCCACTTT.

This chain uses TRBV9 with TRBJ2-1, with 7 bases matching TRBD2. The CDR3 loop spans 19 amino acids. Trimming removed 2 bases from V and 2 bases from J; junction bases left unmatched: 16. Germline V gives CDR1 SGDLS, CDR2 YYNGEE. CDR3 sequence reads: CASSVGGHKRLAAYNEQFF. In DNA form, the CDR3 reads TGTGCCAGCAGCGTGGGAGGCCACAAAAGACTAGCCGCCTACAATGAGCAGTTCTTC.

This chain links TRBV29-1 with TRBJ1-3; D is unresolved. The CDR3 is made up of 15 amino acids. Germline loops: CDR1 SQVTM, CDR2 ANQGSEA. The ends were cut back, 6 bases at V and 0 bases at J, with 15 bases in the middle. The DNA for the CDR3 is TGCAGCGTAACTGGCCAGACTAGCTCTGGAAACACCATATATTTT. Protein product: CSVTGQTSSGNTIYF.

This rearrangement joins TRBV10-2 to TRBJ2-5; 11 bases align to TRBD2. Trimming took 2 bases from V and 1 from J; bases not matched to a gene: 3. CDR3 size: 16 residues. Germline CDR1 reads WSHSY; CDR2 reads SAAADI. The DNA of the CDR3 is TGCGCCAGCAGTGAGCTTAGCGGGAGGGCCCAAGAGACCCAGTACTTC. It codes for CASSELSGRAQETQYF.

The J gene is TRBJ1-1, the V gene TRBV7-9; TRBD1 agrees at 8 bases. This CDR3 comprises 14 residues. J lost 1 base, V lost 6 bases, and 4 bases had no gene match. Germline V CDR1 and CDR2: SEHNR, FQNEAQ (reference sequence). Written as DNA, the CDR3 is TGTGCCAGCAGAGAAGGACAGGGGAACACTGAAGCTTTCTTT. Its protein product is CASREGQGNTEAFF.

The CDR3 loop is CATSRAWEFF. CDR3 coding DNA: TGTGCCACCAGCAGAGCCTGGGAGTTCTTC. The chain has TRBV15 and TRBJ2-1; D is unresolved. V lost 1 base and J 14 bases, leaving 6 bases between the germline ends. Germline assignment: CDR1 LNHNV and CDR2 YYDKDF (reference sequence). There are 10 residues in the CDR3.

This clone was seen once. V and J are TRBV4-1 and TRBJ1-3; TRBD1 matches 8 bases. CDR1 and CDR2 from the germline V gene are MGHRA and YSYEKL. The CDR3 has 17 amino acids. V shed 1 base and J 4 bases; nucleotides not matched to a gene: 9. The CDR3 loop is CASSQGPGTGYGNTIYF. DNA of the CDR3: TGCGCCAGCAGCCAAGGACCCGGGACAGGATACGGAAACACCATATATTTT.

The gene calls are TRBV9 and TRBJ2-1, with 7 positions matching TRBD2. V lost 3 bases to trimming and J lost 0 bases; unmatched junction nucleotides: 3. Germline V gene lookup returns CDR1 SGDLS and CDR2 YYNGEE. CDR3 length equals 15 residues. The CDR3 spells CASSGGTTSYNEQFF. CDR3 nucleotide sequence: TGTGCCAGCAGCGGCGGGACTACCTCCTACAATGAGCAGTTCTTC.

This chain uses TRBV12-2 with TRBJ2-7. TRBV12-2 counts as a pseudogene. The CDR3 has 13 amino acids. The chain's CDR3 is CASRLLNGYEQYV. The CDR3 DNA reads as TGTGCAAGTCGCTTATTGAACGGCTACGAGCAGTACGTC.

This clone was seen once. The chain carries TRBV4-1 and TRBJ2-2; no clear D gene. The CDR3 is made up of 14 amino acids. Germline V lookup: CDR1 MGHRA, CDR2 YSYEKL. The germline V and J ends were trimmed by 4 bases and 6 bases, with 12 bases remaining between them. The chain's CDR3 is CASSRQTKAGELFF. CDR3 nucleotides: TGCGCCAGCAGCCGGCAGACAAAGGCCGGGGAGCTGTTTTTT.

The chain carries TRBV19 and TRBJ2-1, with D possibly being TRBD1 (5 bases). Trimming pared 7 bases from V and 6 bases from J, leaving 19 bases between. The V gene's germline CDR1 is LNHDA and CDR2 SQIVND (reference sequence). The length of the CDR3 is 15 residues. DNA of the CDR3: TGTGCCAGTAAGGGGTTTGCCTTCTTTTTCAATGAGCAGTTCTTC. This encodes CASKGFAFFFNEQFF.

The chain couples TRBV6-6 to TRBJ1-4; TRBD1 is a possible D gene (6 bases). This CDR3 is built from 16 residues. The germline V gene has CDR1 MNHNY and CDR2 SVGAGI (reference sequence). Trimming took off 4 bases at V and 3 bases at J, with 15 bases between the two ends. CDR3 sequence: CASSSLQGRANEKLFF. CDR3 coding DNA: TGTGCCAGCAGTTCCTTACAGGGCCGGGCTAATGAAAAACTGTTTTTT.

The chain couples TRBV5-1 to TRBJ1-4; maybe TRBD1 (6 bases). The CDR3 consists of 16 residues. Trimming left V 0 bases short and J 0 bases short, with 9 bases between. Germline lookup yields CDR1 SGHRS and CDR2 YFSETQ. The DNA for the CDR3 is TGCGCCAGCAGCTTGGAGACAGGCGCAACTAATGAAAAACTGTTTTTT. Translated: CASSLETGATNEKLFF.